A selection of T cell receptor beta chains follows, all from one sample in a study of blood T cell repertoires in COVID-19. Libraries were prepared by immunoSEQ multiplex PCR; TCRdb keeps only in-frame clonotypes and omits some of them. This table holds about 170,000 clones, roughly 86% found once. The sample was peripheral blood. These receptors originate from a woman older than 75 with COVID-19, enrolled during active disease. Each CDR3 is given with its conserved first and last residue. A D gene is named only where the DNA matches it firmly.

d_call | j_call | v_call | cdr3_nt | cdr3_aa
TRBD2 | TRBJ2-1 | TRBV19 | TGTGCCAGTAGTAACCTAGCGGGAGGATCCTACAATGAGCAGTTCTTC | CASSNLAGGSYNEQFF
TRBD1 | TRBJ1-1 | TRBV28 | TGTGCCAGCAGTTTAGTACAGGGGGGCACTGAAGCTTTCTTT | CASSLVQGGTEAFF
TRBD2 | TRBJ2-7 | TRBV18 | TGTGCCAGCTCACGACTAGCGGGAGCCCACCACGAGCAGTACTTC | CASSRLAGAHHEQYF
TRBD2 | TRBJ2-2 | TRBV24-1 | TGTGCCACCAGTGAATCGGGACCAGCGGGATCTAGCACCGGGGAGCTGTTTTTT | CATSESGPAGSSTGELFF
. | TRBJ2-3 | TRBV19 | TGTGCCAGTAGCCGCGGACAGTGGGAGACAGATACGCAGTATTTT | CASSRGQWETDTQYF
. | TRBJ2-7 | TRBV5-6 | TGTGCCAGCAGCCCTACTTGGCAGGGGAGCTACGAGCAGTACTTC | CASSPTWQGSYEQYF
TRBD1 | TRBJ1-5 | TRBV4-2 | TGTGCCAGCAGCCAAGGGACAGGAGAAGATCAGCCCCAGCATTTT | CASSQGTGEDQPQHF
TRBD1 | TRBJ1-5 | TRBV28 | TGTGCCAGCAGTCCGGGACAGGGGGGACAGCCCCAGCATTTT | CASSPGQGGQPQHF
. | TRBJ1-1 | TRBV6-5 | TGTGCCAGCAGGATCAAAGGGGCGATGAACACTGAAGCTTTCTTT | CASRIKGAMNTEAFF
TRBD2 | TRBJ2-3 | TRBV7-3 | TGTGCCAGCAGCCCTCAACCGACTAGCTCAGATACGCAGTATTTT | CASSPQPTSSDTQYF
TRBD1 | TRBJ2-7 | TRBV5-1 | TGCGCCAGCAGCCTGGACAGGGCGGCCTACGAGCAGTACTTC | CASSLDRAAYEQYF